Each of the 26 T cell receptor beta chains below was sequenced from the same sample in a study of blood T cells in healthy people across ages. Next came a second PCR, run for roughly 6 to 11 cycles, which used a sample-barcoded 5' primer along with a J-beta primer mix. TCRdb independently ran MiXCR on the 5' RACE reads; one entry per CDR3 protein. The table shows about 1.5 million distinct CDR3 sequences, with approximately 39% occurring only once. What was sequenced was blood. The receptor source for this set is a woman aged 18-35 years in good health.

This clonotype was counted only a few times. The gene calls are TRBV2 and TRBJ1-4; D possibly corresponds to TRBD1 (6 bases). Germline CDR1 is SNHLY and CDR2 is FYNNEI. The CDR3 length is 12 residues. With 6 bases removed from V and 10 bases from J, the gap between germline ends came to 12 bases. The CDR3 protein is CASSPRTAKLFF. The CDR3 nucleotides read TGTGCCAGCAGCCCTAGGACAGCAAAACTGTTTTTT.

The V and J genes are TRBV13 and TRBJ2-3; D not resolved. Germline values: CDR1 PRHDT, CDR2 FYEKMQ (reference sequence). The CDR3 length is 15 residues. The V gene lost 2 bases and the J gene lost 3 bases, with 12 bases spanning the gap. The chain's CDR3 is CASSLRPLKTDTQYF. CDR3 DNA sequence: TGTGCCAGCAGCTTAAGACCGTTAAAAACAGATACGCAGTATTTT. Using reference TRBV13 and TRBJ2-3 for the parts outside the CDR3, the full variable domain is AAGVIQSPRHLIKEKRETATLKCYPIPRHDTVYWYQQGPGQDPQFLISFYEKMQSDKGSIPDRFSAQQFSDYHSELNMSSLELGDSALYFCASSLRPLKTDTQYFGPGTRLTVL.

The rearrangement joins TRBV14 to TRBJ1-3; no clear D gene. In germline, CDR1 is SGHDN, CDR2 FVKESK. V gave up 5 bases and J gave up 0 bases, with 8 bases separating them. The CDR3 is 14 residues long. CDR3 sequence reads: CASSAGHSGNTIYF. As DNA, the CDR3 is TGTGCCAGCAGCGCCGGGCACTCTGGAAACACCATATATTTT.

This clonotype was observed a few times. For the CDR3, the DNA is TGTGCCAGCAGTTTTACGGACTATGGCTACACCTTC. This sequence encodes CASSFTDYGYTF. This chain links TRBV12-3 or TRBV12-4 with TRBJ1-2, with no clear D. Trimming cost V 3 bases and J 3 bases, with 5 bases left between them. CDR3 size: 12 residues.

The chain employs TRBV20-1 and TRBJ1-3; a weak D match, TRBD1 (5 bases). CDR3 size: 15 residues. Germline CDR1 is DFQATT and CDR2 is SNEGSKA (reference sequence). Trimming removed 6 bases at V and 0 bases at J, with 15 bases between. CDR3 nucleotide sequence: TGCAGTGCAATTACAGGAGCAACCTCTGGAAACACCATATATTTT. Protein: CSAITGATSGNTIYF.

This rearrangement joins TRBV29-1 to TRBJ1-3; D gene ambiguous. The CDR3 runs 12 residues. V was pared by 4 bases and J by 4 bases, with 8 bases between. Looked up from germline, CDR1 is SQVTM and CDR2 is ANQGSEA. The CDR3 region is CSVGSWGNTIYF. The CDR3 DNA is TGCAGCGTTGGGAGCTGGGGAAACACCATATATTTT. The full variable domain, rest sourced from reference TRBV29-1 and TRBJ1-3, is SAVISQKPSRDICQRGTSLTIQCQVDSQVTMMFWYRQQPGQSLTLIATANQGSEATYESGFVIDKFPISRPNLTFSTLTVSNMSPEDSSIYLCSVGSWGNTIYFGEGSWLTVV.

This clonotype has only a few counts. The V call is TRBV12-3 or TRBV12-4, the J call TRBJ2-3; D is tentatively TRBD1 or TRBD2 (5 bases each). The V end was cut by 1 base, the J end by 5 bases, with 10 bases between. The CDR3 extends over 14 amino acids. CDR3 sequence reads: CASSLVTGGDTQYF. In DNA, the CDR3 is TGTGCCAGCAGTTTAGTGACTGGGGGAGATACGCAGTATTTT.

This chain connects TRBV4-1 to TRBJ2-5, with 7 bases identical to TRBD2. This CDR3 is built from 17 residues. CDR1 is MGHRA and CDR2 is YSYEKL in the germline V gene. Trimming cost V 4 bases and J 5 bases; bases outside gene matches: 16. Here the CDR3 DNA reads TGCGCCAGCAGCCCTGGACCGCCGACTAGCTTTCGGGAGACCCAGTACTTC. Its protein is CASSPGPPTSFRETQYF.

This clonotype was observed a few times. This chain links TRBV6-6 with TRBJ1-5, with 9 bases matching TRBD1. Losses at the gene ends were 6 bases for V and 3 bases for J; bases not matched to a gene: 6. The V gene's germline CDR1 is MNHNY and CDR2 SVGAGI (reference sequence). The CDR3 is 15 residues long. Written as DNA, the CDR3 is TGTGCCAGCAGGGTGGACAGGGGTAACAATCAGCCCCAGCATTTT. It is translated as CASRVDRGNNQPQHF.

This clonotype was seen only a few times. V is TRBV12-3 or TRBV12-4 and J is TRBJ2-4; D is possibly TRBD1 (5 bases). The DNA end is a closer match to TRBJ2-7, so the J assignment may be wrong. There are 15 residues in the CDR3. CDR3 region: CASNIRIGVPYEQYF. In nucleotides, the CDR3 is TGTGCCAGCAATATTCGGATAGGGGTTCCCTACGAGCAGTACTTC.

The chain has TRBV29-1 and TRBJ2-7; 8 bases are shared with TRBD1. Germline assignment: CDR1 SQVTM and CDR2 ANQGSEA. V shed 0 bases, J shed 2 bases, and the junction held 6 bases outside the gene matches. This CDR3 has 15 residues. DNA of the CDR3: TGCAGCGTTGAAGATCCCCAGGGGGCCCCCTACGAGCAGTACTTC. Translation: CSVEDPQGAPYEQYF.

J is TRBJ1-5 and V is TRBV2, with a tentative D call TRBD1 (5 bases). V lost 9 bases and J 3 bases, leaving 9 bases between the germline ends. CDR1 is SNHLY and CDR2 is FYNNEI in the germline V gene. The CDR3 has 12 amino acids. In DNA form, the CDR3 reads TGTGCCAGTCGAGGGGACAATCAGCCCCAGCATTTT. Amino acids: CASRGDNQPQHF.

The J gene is TRBJ2-4, the V gene TRBV20-1, with 7 bases lining up with TRBD2. CDR1 DFQATT and CDR2 SNEGSKA come from the germline V gene (reference sequence). This CDR3 contains 10 residues. The junction had 3 bases not matched to a gene; V was cut back by 3 bases and J by 13 bases. CDR3 DNA: TGCAGTGCTAGTAGCGGGTCGCAGTACTTC. It encodes CSASSGSQYF.

The chain recombines TRBV6-2 or TRBV6-3 with TRBJ2-3, with D uncertain. The CDR3 has 11 residues. Germline V CDR1 and CDR2: MNHEY, SVGEGT. The V end lost 10 bases, the J end lost 6 bases, and 11 bases lay between the germline ends. The CDR3 region has the DNA TGTGCCATAAGAATTGGGGATACGCAGTATTTT. It translates to CAIRIGDTQYF.

This rearrangement joins TRBV19 to TRBJ2-1; D is possibly TRBD1 or TRBD2 (5 bases each). Trimming took off 7 bases at V and 9 bases at J, with 10 bases between the two ends. The CDR3 is 11 residues long. CDR1 and CDR2 from the germline V gene are LNHDA and SQIVND (reference sequence). The CDR3 sequence: CASTGAGEQFF. The CDR3 coding sequence is TGTGCCAGTACTGGGGCGGGTGAGCAGTTCTTC.

V gene TRBV10-3 combines with J gene TRBJ1-4; D remains unclear. This CDR3 is built from 11 residues. Trimming stripped 6 bases from V and 4 bases from J, with 3 bases between. Germline lookup yields CDR1 ENHRY and CDR2 SYGVKD. CDR3 protein: CAIRINEKLFF. The CDR3 nucleotides are TGTGCCATCAGGATTAATGAAAAACTGTTTTTT.

The J gene is TRBJ2-5, the V gene TRBV6-2 or TRBV6-3; the match to TRBD2 covers 9 bases. The end of the DNA aligns better with TRBJ2-7, so the J call may be wrong. The CDR3 totals 15 residues. The germline V gene encodes CDR1 MNHEY and CDR2 SVGEGT. As DNA, the CDR3 is TGTGCCAGCAGTTACCGGATAGCGGGAGACTACGAGCAGTACTTC. Its protein product is CASSYRIAGDYEQYF.

This clonotype has more than one count but fewer than ten. The chain carries TRBV11-1 and TRBJ2-5; D may be TRBD2 (5 bases). The last part of the DNA fits TRBJ2-7 better; the J call may be wrong. The CDR3 length is 13 residues. Germline V gene data show CDR1 as SGHAT and CDR2 as FQDESV (reference sequence). The CDR3 here is CASSPDGAYEQYF. For the CDR3, the DNA is TGTGCCAGCAGCCCAGACGGGGCCTACGAGCAGTACTTC.

The chain combines TRBV6-5 with TRBJ1-4; no firm D call. This CDR3 is built from 18 residues. Germline V CDR1 and CDR2: MNHEY, SVGAGI. V lost 1 base and J lost 1, with 16 bases in between. Written as DNA, the CDR3 is TGTGCCAGCAGTTACTACCCCACCCTGGGCCAAACTAATGAAAAACTGTTTTTT. Residues: CASSYYPTLGQTNEKLFF.

V and J are TRBV15 and TRBJ1-1; D might be TRBD1 (6 bases). The germline V gene has CDR1 LNHNV and CDR2 YYDKDF (reference sequence). The CDR3 extends over 12 amino acids. V gave up 5 bases and J gave up 7 bases, with 11 bases separating them. CDR3 DNA sequence: TGTGCCACCAGCGGCCAGGGGTGTGAAGCTTTCTTT. Translated: CATSGQGCEAFF. The complete variable domain, with remaining parts taken from reference TRBV15 and TRBJ1-1, reads DAMVIQNPRYQVTQFGKPVTLSCSQTLNHNVMYWYQQKSSQAPKLLFHYYDKDFNNEADTPDNFQSRRPNTSFCFLDIRSPGLGDTAMYLCATSGQGCEAFFGQGTRLTVV.

The genes are TRBV12-3 or TRBV12-4 and TRBJ2-7; D is ambiguous. CDR3 length: 13 amino acids. Deletions cut 5 bases from V and 1 base from J, with 9 bases between. The CDR3, as DNA: TGTGCCAGCAGTGGGCGCCTTTCCTACGAGCAGTACTTC. Its protein is CASSGRLSYEQYF.

This clonotype was recorded a few times. V is TRBV12-3 or TRBV12-4 and J is TRBJ2-3; D gene unclear. V lost 6 bases and J 3 bases, leaving 10 bases between the germline ends. The CDR3 contains 13 residues. CDR3 in DNA: TGTGCCAGCAGGCCAGACACGACAGATACGCAGTATTTT. Its translation: CASRPDTTDTQYF.

The rearrangement joins TRBV7-3 to TRBJ1-4; D not resolved. This CDR3 is 13 amino acids long. Germline loops: CDR1 SGHTA, CDR2 FQGTGA. V gave up 5 bases and J gave up 4 bases, with 8 bases separating them. CDR3 nucleotide sequence: TGTGCCAGCAGCGCCGGTCTTAATGAAAAACTGTTTTTT. Its translation is CASSAGLNEKLFF.

This clonotype was detected ten times or more. The genes are TRBV4-1 and TRBJ2-7, with TRBD2 identical over 8 bases. V lost 0 bases and J lost 2; bases outside the gene matches: 3. Germline CDR1 and CDR2: MGHRA and YSYEKL. CDR3 length: 15 residues. The CDR3 DNA follows: TGCGCCAGCAGCCAAGATCAGCGGGAGACCTACGAGCAGTACTTC. The encoded protein is CASSQDQRETYEQYF.

V usage is TRBV7-2 and J usage is TRBJ2-1; D not certain. This CDR3 spans 15 amino acids. Germline V lookup: CDR1 SGHTA, CDR2 FQGNSA. Trimming left V 1 base short and J 5 bases short, with 12 bases between. The CDR3 loop reads CASSLVRYPNNEQFF. CDR3 nucleotide sequence: TGTGCCAGCAGCTTAGTTCGATACCCCAACAATGAGCAGTTCTTC.

The chain combines TRBV3-1 with TRBJ2-1; 8 bases align to TRBD2. Per germline, CDR1 LGHDT and CDR2 YNNKEL (reference sequence). The CDR3 length is 16 residues. The V gene end was trimmed by 8 bases and the J gene end by 7 bases; junction bases not matched to a gene: 16. The CDR3, as DNA: TGTGCCAGCGGCCTCGGACTAGCAGGTACCAGGAATGAGCAGTTCTTC. Encoded protein: CASGLGLAGTRNEQFF.